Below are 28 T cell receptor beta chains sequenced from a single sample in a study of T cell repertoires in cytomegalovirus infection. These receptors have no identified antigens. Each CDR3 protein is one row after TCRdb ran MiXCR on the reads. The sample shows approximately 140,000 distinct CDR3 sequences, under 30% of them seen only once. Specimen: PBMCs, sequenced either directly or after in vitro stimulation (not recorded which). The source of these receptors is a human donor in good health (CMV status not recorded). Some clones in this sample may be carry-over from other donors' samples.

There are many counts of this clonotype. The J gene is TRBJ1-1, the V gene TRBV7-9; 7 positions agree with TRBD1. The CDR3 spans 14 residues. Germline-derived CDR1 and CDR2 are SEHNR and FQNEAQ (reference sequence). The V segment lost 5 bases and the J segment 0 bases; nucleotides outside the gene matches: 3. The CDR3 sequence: CASSTGQMNTEAFF. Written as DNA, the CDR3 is TGTGCCAGCAGCACGGGACAGATGAACACTGAAGCTTTCTTT.

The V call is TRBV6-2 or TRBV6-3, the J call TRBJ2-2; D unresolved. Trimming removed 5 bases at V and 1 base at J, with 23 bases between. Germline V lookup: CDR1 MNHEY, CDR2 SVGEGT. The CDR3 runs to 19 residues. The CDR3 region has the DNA TGTGCCAGCAGTACCCCTCGTGGCCGAGCCCCCAAGAACACCGGGGAGCTGTTTTTT. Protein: CASSTPRGRAPKNTGELFF.

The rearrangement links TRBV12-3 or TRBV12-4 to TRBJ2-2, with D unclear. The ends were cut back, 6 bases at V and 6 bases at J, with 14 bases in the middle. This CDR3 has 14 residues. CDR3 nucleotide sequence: TGTGCCAGCAGAATTACTATCCATTCCGGGGAGCTGTTTTTT. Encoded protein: CASRITIHSGELFF.

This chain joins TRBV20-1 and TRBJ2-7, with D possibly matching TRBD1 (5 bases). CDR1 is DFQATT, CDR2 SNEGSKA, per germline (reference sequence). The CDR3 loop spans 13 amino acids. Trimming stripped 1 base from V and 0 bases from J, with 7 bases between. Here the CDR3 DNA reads TGCAGTGCTAGAGGCAGGGCCTCCTACGAGCAGTACTTC. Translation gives CSARGRASYEQYF.

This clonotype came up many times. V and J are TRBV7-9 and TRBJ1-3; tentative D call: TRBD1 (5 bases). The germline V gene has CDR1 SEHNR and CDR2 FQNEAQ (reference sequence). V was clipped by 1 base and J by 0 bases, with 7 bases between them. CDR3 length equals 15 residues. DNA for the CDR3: TGTGCCAGCAGCTTAGAGGGGAGCTCTGGAAACACCATATATTTT. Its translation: CASSLEGSSGNTIYF.

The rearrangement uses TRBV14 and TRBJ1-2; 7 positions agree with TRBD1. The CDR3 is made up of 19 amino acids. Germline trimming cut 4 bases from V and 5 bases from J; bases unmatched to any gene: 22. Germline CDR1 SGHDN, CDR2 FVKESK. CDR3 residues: CASSPIGDRETRDGYGYTF. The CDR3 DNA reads TGTGCCAGCAGCCCCATAGGAGACAGGGAAACTCGAGATGGTTATGGCTACACCTTC.

CDR3 residues: CASRTPVGGPLTEAFF. CDR3 nucleotides: TGTGCCAGCCGAACTCCGGTCGGGGGACCCTTGACTGAAGCTTTCTTT. This chain connects TRBV6-4 to TRBJ1-1; a weak D match, TRBD1 (5 bases). Germline CDR1 MRHNA, CDR2 SNTAGT. This CDR3 is built from 16 residues. Trimming left V 8 bases short and J 5 bases short, with 24 bases between.

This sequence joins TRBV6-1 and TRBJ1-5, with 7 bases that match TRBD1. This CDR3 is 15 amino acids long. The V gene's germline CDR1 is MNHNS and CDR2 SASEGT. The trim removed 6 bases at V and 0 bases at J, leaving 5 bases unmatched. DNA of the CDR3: TGTGCCAGCAGACAACAGGGGATTAGCAATCAGCCCCAGCATTTT. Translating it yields CASRQQGISNQPQHF.

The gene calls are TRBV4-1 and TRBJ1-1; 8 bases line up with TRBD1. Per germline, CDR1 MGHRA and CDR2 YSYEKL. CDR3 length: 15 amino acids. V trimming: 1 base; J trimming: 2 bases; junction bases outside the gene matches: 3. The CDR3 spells CASSQAGTGNTEAFF. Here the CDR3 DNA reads TGCGCCAGCAGCCAAGCAGGGACAGGAAACACTGAAGCTTTCTTT.

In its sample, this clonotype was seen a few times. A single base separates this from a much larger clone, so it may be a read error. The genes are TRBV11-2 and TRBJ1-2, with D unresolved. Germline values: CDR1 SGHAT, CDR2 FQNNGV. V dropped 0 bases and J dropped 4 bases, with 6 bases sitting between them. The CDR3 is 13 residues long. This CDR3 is CASSLELSYGYTF. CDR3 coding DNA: TGTGCCAGCAGCTTAGAACTTTCCTATGGCTACACCTTC.

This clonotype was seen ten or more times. The CDR3 region is CASSLSGAENIQYF. The CDR3 bases are TGTGCCAGCAGTTTGTCAGGGGCCGAAAACATTCAGTACTTC. The gene calls are TRBV12-3 or TRBV12-4 and TRBJ2-4; maybe TRBD1 (6 bases). Trimming took 3 bases from V and 5 from J, leaving 11 bases between them. The CDR3 covers 14 residues.

The CDR3 loop reads CASTSKNSLRAFF. For the CDR3, the DNA is TGTGCCAGCACCTCAAAGAATAGTCTCAGAGCTTTCTTT. The rearrangement joins TRBV7-2 to TRBJ1-1; D is unclear. The CDR3 totals 13 residues. The V gene lost 7 bases and the J gene lost 10 bases, with 19 bases spanning the gap. Looked up from germline, CDR1 is SGHTA and CDR2 is FQGNSA.

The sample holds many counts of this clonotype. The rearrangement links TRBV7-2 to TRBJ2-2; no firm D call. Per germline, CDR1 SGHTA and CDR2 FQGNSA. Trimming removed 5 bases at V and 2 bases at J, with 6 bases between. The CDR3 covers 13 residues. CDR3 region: CASSARNTGELFF. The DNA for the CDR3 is TGTGCCAGCAGCGCTAGAAACACCGGGGAGCTGTTTTTT.

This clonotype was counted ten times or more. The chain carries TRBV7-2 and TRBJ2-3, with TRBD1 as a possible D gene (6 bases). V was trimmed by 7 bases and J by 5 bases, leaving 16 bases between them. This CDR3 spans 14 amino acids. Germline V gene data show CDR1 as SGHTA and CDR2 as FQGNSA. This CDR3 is CASILNRVVDTQYF. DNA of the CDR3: TGTGCCAGCATTTTAAACAGGGTTGTAGATACGCAGTATTTT.

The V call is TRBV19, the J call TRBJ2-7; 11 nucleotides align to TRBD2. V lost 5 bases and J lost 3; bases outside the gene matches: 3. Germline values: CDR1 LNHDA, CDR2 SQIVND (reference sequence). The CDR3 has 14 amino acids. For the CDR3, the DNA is TGTGCCAGTAGTCCGGGGACTAGCGGCTACGAGCAGTACTTC. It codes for CASSPGTSGYEQYF.

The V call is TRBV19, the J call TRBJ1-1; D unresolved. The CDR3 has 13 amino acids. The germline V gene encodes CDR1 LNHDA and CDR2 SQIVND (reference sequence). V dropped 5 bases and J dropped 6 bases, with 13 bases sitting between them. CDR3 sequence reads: CASSPLSTSEAFF. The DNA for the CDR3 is TGTGCCAGTAGTCCCCTATCGACATCTGAAGCTTTCTTT.

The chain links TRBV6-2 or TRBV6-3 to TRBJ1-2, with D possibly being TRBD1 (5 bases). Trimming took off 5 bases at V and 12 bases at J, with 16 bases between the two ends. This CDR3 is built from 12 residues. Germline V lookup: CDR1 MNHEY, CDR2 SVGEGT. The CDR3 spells CASSTGEGQNTF. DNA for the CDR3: TGTGCCAGCAGTACGGGCGAGGGGCAAAACACCTTC.

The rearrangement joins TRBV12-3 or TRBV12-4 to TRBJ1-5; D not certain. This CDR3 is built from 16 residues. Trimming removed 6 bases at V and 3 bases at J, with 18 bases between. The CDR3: CASRPAEWQSNQPQHF. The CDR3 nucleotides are TGTGCCAGCAGGCCAGCGGAATGGCAGTCCAATCAGCCCCAGCATTTT.

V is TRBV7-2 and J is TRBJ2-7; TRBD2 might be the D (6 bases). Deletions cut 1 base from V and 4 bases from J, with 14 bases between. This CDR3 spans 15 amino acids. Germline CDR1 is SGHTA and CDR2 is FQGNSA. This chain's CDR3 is CASSLVGRDTYEQYV. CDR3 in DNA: TGTGCCAGCAGCTTAGTAGGGCGGGATACGTACGAGCAGTACGTC.

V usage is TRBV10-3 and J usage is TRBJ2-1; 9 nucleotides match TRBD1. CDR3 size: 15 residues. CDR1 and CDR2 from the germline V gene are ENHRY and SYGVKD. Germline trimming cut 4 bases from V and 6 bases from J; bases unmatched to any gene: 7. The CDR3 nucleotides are TGTGCCATCAGTGTCGGACAGGGGAGGGGCAATGAGCAGTTCTTC. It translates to CAISVGQGRGNEQFF.

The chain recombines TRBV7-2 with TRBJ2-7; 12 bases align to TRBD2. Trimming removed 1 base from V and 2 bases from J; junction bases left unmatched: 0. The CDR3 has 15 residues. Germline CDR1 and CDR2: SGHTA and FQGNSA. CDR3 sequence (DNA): TGTGCCAGCAGCTTAGGACTAGCGGGAGCCTACGAGCAGTACTTC. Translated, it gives CASSLGLAGAYEQYF.

CDR3 protein: CASTGPLSAEAFF. The CDR3 DNA reads as TGTGCCAGCACCGGGCCCTTGAGCGCTGAAGCTTTCTTT. This chain links TRBV6-2 or TRBV6-3 with TRBJ1-1; D ambiguous. Trimming shortened V by 7 bases and J by 6 bases, and 15 bases separated the two germline ends. Germline V gene sequence: CDR1 MNHEY, CDR2 SVGEGT. The CDR3 loop spans 13 amino acids.

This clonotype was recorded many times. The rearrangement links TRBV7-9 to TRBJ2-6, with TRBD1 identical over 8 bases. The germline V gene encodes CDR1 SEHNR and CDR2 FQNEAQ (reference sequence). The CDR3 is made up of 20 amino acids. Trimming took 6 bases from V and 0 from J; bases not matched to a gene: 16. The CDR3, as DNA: TGTGCCAGCAGTCAAGAAAAGGACAGGGTACTTCACTCTGGGGCCAACGTCCTGACTTTC. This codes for CASSQEKDRVLHSGANVLTF.

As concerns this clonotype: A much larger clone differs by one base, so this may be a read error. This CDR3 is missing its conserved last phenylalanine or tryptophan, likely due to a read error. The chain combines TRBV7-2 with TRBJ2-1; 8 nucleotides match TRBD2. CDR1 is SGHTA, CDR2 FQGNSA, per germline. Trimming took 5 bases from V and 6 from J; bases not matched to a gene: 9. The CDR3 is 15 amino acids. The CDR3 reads CASSPRGGRPNEQFS. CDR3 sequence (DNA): TGTGCCAGCAGCCCCCGCGGGGGGCGACCCAATGAGCAGTTCTCC.

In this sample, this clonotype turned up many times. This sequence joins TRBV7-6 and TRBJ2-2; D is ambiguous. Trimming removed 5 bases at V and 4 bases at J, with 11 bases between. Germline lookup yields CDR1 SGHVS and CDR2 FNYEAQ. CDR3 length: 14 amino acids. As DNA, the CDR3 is TGTGCCAGCAGCACGCCTCCGAGCACCGGGGAGCTGTTTTTT. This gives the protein CASSTPPSTGELFF.

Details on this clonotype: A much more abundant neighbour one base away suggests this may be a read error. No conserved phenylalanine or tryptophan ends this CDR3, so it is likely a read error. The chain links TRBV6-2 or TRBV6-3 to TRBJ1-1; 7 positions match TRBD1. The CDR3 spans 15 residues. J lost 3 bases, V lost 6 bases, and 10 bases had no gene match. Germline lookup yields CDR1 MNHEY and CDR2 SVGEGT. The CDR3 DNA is TGTGCCAGCAGCCCGAACAGGGGTGGGCACACTGAAGCTTTCATT. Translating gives CASSPNRGGHTEAFI.

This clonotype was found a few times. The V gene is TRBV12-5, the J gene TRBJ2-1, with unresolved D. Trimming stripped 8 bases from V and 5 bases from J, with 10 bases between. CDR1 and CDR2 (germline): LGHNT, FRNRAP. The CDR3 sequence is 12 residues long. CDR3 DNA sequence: TGTGCTAGTATGGCGACAAACAATGAGCAGTTCTTC. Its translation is CASMATNNEQFF.

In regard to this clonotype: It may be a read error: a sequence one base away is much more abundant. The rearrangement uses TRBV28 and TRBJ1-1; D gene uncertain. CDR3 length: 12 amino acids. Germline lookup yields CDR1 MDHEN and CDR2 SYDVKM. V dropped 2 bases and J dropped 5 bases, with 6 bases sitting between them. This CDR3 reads CASSLQETEAFF. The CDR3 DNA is TGTGCCAGCAGTTTACAGGAGACTGAAGCTTTCTTT.